Detailed here is one T cell receptor beta chain. Its antigen is unidentified. This sample was included in a study of long-term antiretroviral therapy in people with HIV. Study-wide results and limits: Information pertaining to ART adherence, viral resistance or therapeutic modifications was not obtained. Pre-ART expanded clones dominated the repertoire at every time point.

Assay version v3.0 of immunoSEQ was used, and it was run at survey level. Researchers set sequencing to target about 35,000-55,000 T-cell genomes per sample. Sequencing was performed with immunoSEQ multiplex PCR; in TCRdb, only in-frame clones are kept and a portion is missing. This table has about 22,000 clones, about 86% appearing once. Samples held about 0.95-11 million cryopreserved PBMC before DNA extraction. Germline V gives CDR1 MDHEN, CDR2 SYDVKM. The ends were cut back, 3 bases at V and 5 bases at J, with 11 bases in the middle. The CDR3 is made up of 13 amino acids. This rearrangement joins TRBV28 to TRBJ2-7, with D possibly called TRBD1 or TRBD2 (5 bases each). The sample in question was unsorted PBMCs, obtained 1.3 years after starting antiretroviral therapy. The sequence was obtained from a man between 60 and 70 years old with HIV. The CDR3 DNA is TGTGCCAGCAGTTTTCGGGGCAGGGACGAGCAGTACTTC. Its protein product is CASSFRGRDEQYF.